Only one count was recorded for the clone carrying this T cell receptor beta chain. Its antigen is not known. Cells designated naive CD8 were CD45RO-negative and were positively selected for CCR7, with terminally differentiated effector memory CD45RA+ cells excluded. These data come from a study of shared clonotypes between healthy human individuals. General study results and limits: The study drew on few donors, limiting represented genetic and exposure-history diversity.

The CDR3 has 14 residues. The V gene's germline CDR1 is SGHVS and CDR2 FQNEAQ. Trimming left V 4 bases short and J 2 bases short, with 12 bases between. The data were produced by immunoSEQ multiplex PCR, yet TCRdb's version contains in-frame clones alone and is incomplete. In the table there are 760,000 or so clones, 90% to 98% of which are singletons. The chain couples TRBV7-8 to TRBJ2-7; D could derive from TRBD1 or TRBD2 (6 bases each). The TCR originated in a man aged 25 to 45 in good health. The material sequenced was naive CD8+ T cells sorted from blood. CDR3 sequence reads: CASSSGAGPYEQYF. CDR3 sequence (DNA): TGTGCCAGCAGCTCAGGGGCGGGACCCTACGAGCAGTACTTC.